These 22 T cell receptor beta chains came from one sample sequenced in a study of OX40 agonist ivuxolimab in advanced cancers. Assay: immunoSEQ multiplex PCR; the TCRdb copy retains only in-frame clones and omits some. The table includes 77,000 or so clones, approximately 78% detected once. This specimen consisted of CD4+ or CD8+ T cells sorted from blood, obtained in a trial of the OX40 agonist ivuxolimab. The receptor set was obtained from an adult with an advanced solid tumor such as melanoma, head and neck, liver or kidney cancer.

The chain carries TRBV2 and TRBJ2-2; D may correspond to TRBD1 or TRBD2 (5 bases each). V lost 5 bases and J 7 bases, leaving 14 bases between the germline ends. This CDR3 has 14 amino acids. Germline assignment: CDR1 SNHLY and CDR2 FYNNEI. The CDR3 sequence is CASSILGALGELFF. In DNA, the CDR3 is TGTGCCAGCAGTATACTAGGGGCCCTCGGGGAGCTGTTTTTT.

The genes are TRBV7-2 and TRBJ2-7, with D unclear. The germline V gene has CDR1 SGHTA and CDR2 FQGNSA. Trimming removed 4 bases at V and 3 bases at J, with 10 bases between. This CDR3 has 13 amino acids. The DNA for the CDR3 is TGTGCCAGCAGCTCACACTACCTCTACGAGCAGTACTTC. It codes for CASSSHYLYEQYF.

The chain links TRBV5-8 to TRBJ1-5; no reliable D call. Germline assignment: CDR1 SGHTS and CDR2 YDEGEE. The CDR3 covers 16 residues. Trimming shortened V by 3 bases and J by 4 bases, and 17 bases separated the two germline ends. The chain's CDR3 is CASSSWGGVGNQPQHF. The CDR3 DNA reads as TGTGCCAGCAGCTCGTGGGGAGGAGTTGGGAATCAGCCCCAGCATTTT.

The chain joins TRBV6-5 to TRBJ2-7, with 10 bases identical to TRBD2. Trimming took 0 bases from V and 3 from J; bases not matched to a gene: 2. The germline V gene has CDR1 MNHEY and CDR2 SVGAGI. The CDR3 spans 15 residues. Here the CDR3 reads CASSYSERGGYEQYF. The CDR3, as DNA: TGTGCCAGCAGTTACTCGGAGCGGGGGGGCTACGAGCAGTACTTC.

J is TRBJ2-1 and V is TRBV6-1, with D tentatively TRBD2 (5 bases). V lost 6 bases, J lost 7 bases, and 25 bases lay in between. CDR3 length: 17 amino acids. Germline assignment: CDR1 MNHNS and CDR2 SASEGT. The CDR3 bases are TGTGCCAGCAGAGAATCCCCTTTAAGGAGGCTGAGGAATGAGCAGTTCTTC. It codes for CASRESPLRRLRNEQFF.

This clone was seen only once. The J gene is TRBJ2-5, the V gene TRBV4-2; D possibly corresponds to TRBD2 (5 bases). The CDR3 loop spans 15 amino acids. Germline lookup yields CDR1 LGHNA and CDR2 YNFKEQ. The germline V and J ends were trimmed by 2 bases and 1 base, with 11 bases remaining between them. CDR3 in DNA: TGTGCCAGCAGCCAAAAACTAGGGAGCCAAGAGACCCAGTACTTC. Translating gives CASSQKLGSQETQYF.

The chain has TRBV7-2 and TRBJ2-3; 8 bases fit TRBD2. The germline CDR1 and CDR2 sequences are SGHTA and FQGNSA. The length of the CDR3 is 17 residues. Germline trimming cut 5 bases from V and 1 base from J; bases unmatched to any gene: 11. CDR3 residues: CASSPLRGGAGTDTQYF. For the CDR3, the DNA is TGTGCCAGCAGCCCTCTTCGGGGGGGGGCTGGCACAGATACGCAGTATTTT.

V is TRBV11-3 and J is TRBJ2-5, with 10 bases that match TRBD1. The trim removed 5 bases at V and 5 bases at J, leaving 8 bases unmatched. This CDR3 comprises 15 residues. Germline V gene lookup returns CDR1 SGHNT and CDR2 YENEEA. CDR3 region: CASSLWTGGLETQYF. CDR3 nucleotides: TGTGCCAGCAGCCTCTGGACAGGGGGTTTGGAGACCCAGTACTTC.

The chain recombines TRBV7-9 with TRBJ2-5, with no clear D. The J call may be wrong; the DNA end is better matched by TRBJ2-7. Germline CDR1 is SEHNR and CDR2 is FQNEAQ (reference sequence). The CDR3 covers 15 residues. The CDR3 here is CASSWVGIGAYEQYF. In DNA form, the CDR3 reads TGTGCCAGCAGCTGGGTGGGGATAGGCGCCTACGAGCAGTACTTC.

Sample share makes this clone medium-sized. The J gene is TRBJ2-1, the V gene TRBV7-2; D is unresolved. This CDR3 region has 12 residues. Germline CDR1 and CDR2: SGHTA and FQGNSA. The V gene lost 0 bases and the J gene lost 7 bases, with 4 bases spanning the gap. The CDR3 DNA follows: TGTGCCAGCAGCTTAGCGAATAATGAGCAGTTCTTC. Translated, it gives CASSLANNEQFF.

The chain has TRBV19 and TRBJ1-2, with 10 nucleotides matching TRBD1. The junction had 6 bases not matched to a gene; V was cut back by 5 bases and J by 3 bases. CDR1 is LNHDA and CDR2 is SQIVND in the germline V gene (reference sequence). The CDR3 spans 15 residues. The CDR3 DNA reads TGTGCCAGTAGTTCCGCCGGGACAGGGGACTATGGCTACACCTTC. Translation gives CASSSAGTGDYGYTF.

This clone was recorded only once. The genes are TRBV2 and TRBJ2-1; TRBD1 matches at 9 bases. Unmatched junction bases numbered 9, after V lost 7 bases and J lost 5 bases. CDR3 length equals 15 residues. The germline V gene encodes CDR1 SNHLY and CDR2 FYNNEI. The CDR3 here is CASTFDRGDHNEQFF. The CDR3 nucleotides read TGTGCCAGCACCTTCGACAGGGGGGATCACAATGAGCAGTTCTTC.

This clone was detected only once. The rearrangement links TRBV10-3 to TRBJ1-6, with TRBD1 matching over 7 bases. V shed 6 bases and J 6 bases; nucleotides not matched to a gene: 5. CDR3 length equals 14 residues. Germline V gene data show CDR1 as ENHRY and CDR2 as SYGVKD. The CDR3, as DNA: TGTGCCATCAGATCGACAGGGTTTAATTCACCCCTCCACTTT. Protein: CAIRSTGFNSPLHF.

The chain couples TRBV30 to TRBJ2-6, with D uncertain. The V end lost 4 bases, the J end lost 0 bases, and 10 bases lay between the germline ends. The CDR3 runs 15 residues. CDR1 GTSNPN and CDR2 SVGIG come from the germline V gene (reference sequence). CDR3 DNA sequence: TGTGCCTGGATGGGCAAGATCTCTGGGGCCAACGTCCTGACTTTC. Translating gives CAWMGKISGANVLTF.

The chain couples TRBV5-5 to TRBJ1-1; no firm D call. This CDR3 is 13 amino acids long. Germline V lookup: CDR1 SGHKS, CDR2 YYEKEE (reference sequence). Trimming removed 4 bases at V and 1 base at J, with 8 bases between. The CDR3 nucleotides are TGTGCCAGCAGCGCGGAAGGGAACACTGAAGCTTTCTTT. Amino acids: CASSAEGNTEAFF.

J is TRBJ2-7 and V is TRBV7-2, with a weak D call TRBD1 (5 bases). The V gene lost 5 bases and the J gene lost 0 bases, with 11 bases spanning the gap. The CDR3 has 14 residues. Germline CDR1 and CDR2: SGHTA and FQGNSA. CDR3 residues: CASSQGYSSYEQYF. DNA of the CDR3: TGTGCCAGCAGCCAGGGTTATAGCTCCTACGAGCAGTACTTC. The entire variable domain, with the rest obtained from reference TRBV7-2 and TRBJ2-7, is as follows: GAGVSQSPSNKVTEKGKDVELRCDPISGHTALYWYRQSLGQGLEFLIYFQGNSAPDKSGLPSDRFSAERTGGSVSTLTIQRTQQEDSAVYLCASSQGYSSYEQYFGPGTRLTVT.

The chain combines TRBV15 with TRBJ2-6; possible D gene TRBD2, 5 bases. V lost 4 bases, J lost 2 bases, and 9 bases lay in between. CDR3 length: 15 amino acids. CDR1 and CDR2 from the germline V gene are LNHNV and YYDKDF (reference sequence). For the CDR3, the DNA is TGTGCCACCAGCACCCACGGGGCTGGGGCCAACGTCCTGACTTTC. The encoded protein is CATSTHGAGANVLTF.

This chain connects TRBV27 to TRBJ2-1; D is undetermined. Germline V CDR1 and CDR2: MNHEY, SMNVEV (reference sequence). With 2 bases removed from V and 5 bases from J, the gap between germline ends came to 10 bases. The CDR3 runs 14 residues. The chain's CDR3 is CASSLGSTHNEQFF. The CDR3 DNA reads as TGTGCCAGCAGTTTAGGCTCAACACACAATGAGCAGTTCTTC.

The CDR3 loop is CASSEQTEGQPQHF. CDR3 sequence (DNA): TGTGCCAGCAGTGAGCAGACCGAGGGTCAGCCCCAGCATTTT. The chain is built from TRBV6-5 and TRBJ1-5; D is ambiguous. Germline assignment: CDR1 MNHEY and CDR2 SVGAGI. The ends were cut back, 5 bases at V and 6 bases at J, with 14 bases in the middle. The CDR3 runs 14 residues.

The chain is built from TRBV5-1 and TRBJ2-3; 15 bases map to TRBD2. CDR1 SGHRS and CDR2 YFSETQ come from the germline V gene. This CDR3 is built from 18 residues. J gave up 3 bases and V 0 bases, and 5 bases lay outside the gene matches. The CDR3 nucleotides read TGCGCCAGCAGCTTGGAGGGACTAGCGGGAGGATTGACAGATACGCAGTATTTT. It specifies CASSLEGLAGGLTDTQYF. The full variable domain, completed using reference TRBV5-1 and TRBJ2-3, is KAGVTQTPRYLIKTRGQQVTLSCSPISGHRSVSWYQQTPGQGLQFLFEYFSETQRNKGNFPGRFSGRQFSNSRSEMNVSTLELGDSALYLCASSLEGLAGGLTDTQYFGPGTRLTVL.

J is TRBJ2-1 and V is TRBV7-8; D gene unclear. Trimming pared 5 bases from V and 0 bases from J, leaving 14 bases between. CDR1 is SGHVS and CDR2 is FQNEAQ in the germline V gene. The CDR3 is made up of 16 amino acids. CDR3 amino acids: CASSLNYLSSYNEQFF. CDR3 sequence (DNA): TGTGCCAGCAGCCTAAACTATCTGAGCTCCTACAATGAGCAGTTCTTC.

The chain combines TRBV4-2 with TRBJ1-1, with a tentative D call TRBD1 (5 bases). There are 16 residues in the CDR3. CDR1 and CDR2 (germline): LGHNA, YNFKEQ. V gave up 6 bases and J gave up 2 bases, with 19 bases separating them. In nucleotides, the CDR3 is TGTGCCAGCAGGGGGGAGGTGGGCAGTTCAAACACTGAAGCTTTCTTT. Translation gives CASRGEVGSSNTEAFF.